Described below is a single T cell receptor beta chain sequence and its context. This entry comes from a study of T cell changes during pregnancy in multiple sclerosis. Sequenced by immunoSEQ multiplex PCR; TCRdb stores in-frame clones only, minus some. The sample consists of just under 95,000 clones, 85% to 95% of them appearing once. The germline CDR1 and CDR2 sequences are MNHEY and SMNVEV (reference sequence). The CDR3 has 12 amino acids. Trimming took off 7 bases at V and 4 bases at J, with 11 bases between the two ends. This rearrangement joins TRBV27 to TRBJ2-7; tentative D call: TRBD1 (5 bases). This sequence originates from a female donor with multiple sclerosis, enrolled in a pregnancy study. The specimen comprised peripheral blood, sampled in the first trimester of pregnancy. CDR3 bases: TGTGCCAGCATTTCTCCAGGGTACGAGCAGTACTTC. Protein product: CASISPGYEQYF.